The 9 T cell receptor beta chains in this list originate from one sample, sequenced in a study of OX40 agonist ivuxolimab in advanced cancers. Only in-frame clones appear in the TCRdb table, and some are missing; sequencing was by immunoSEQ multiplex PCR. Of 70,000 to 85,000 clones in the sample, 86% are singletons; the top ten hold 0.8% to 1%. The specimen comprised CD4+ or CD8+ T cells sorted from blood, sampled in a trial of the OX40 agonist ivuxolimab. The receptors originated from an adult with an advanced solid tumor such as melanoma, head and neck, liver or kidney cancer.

The CDR3 bases are TGTGCCAGCAGTCGAGCTAACCGGGACACCACCTACGAGCAGTACTTC. This codes for CASSRANRDTTYEQYF. The chain combines TRBV5-6 with TRBJ2-7, with D possibly being TRBD1 (6 bases). V lost 5 bases and J 2 bases, leaving 20 bases between the germline ends. CDR3 length: 16 residues. Germline CDR1 reads SGHDT; CDR2 reads YYEEEE.

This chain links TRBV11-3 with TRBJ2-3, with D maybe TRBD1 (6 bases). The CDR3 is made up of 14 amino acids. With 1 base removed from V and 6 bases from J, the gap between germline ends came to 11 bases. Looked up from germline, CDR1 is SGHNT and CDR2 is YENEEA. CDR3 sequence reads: CASSLGNRADTQYF. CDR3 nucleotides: TGTGCCAGCAGCTTAGGGAACAGGGCGGATACGCAGTATTTT.

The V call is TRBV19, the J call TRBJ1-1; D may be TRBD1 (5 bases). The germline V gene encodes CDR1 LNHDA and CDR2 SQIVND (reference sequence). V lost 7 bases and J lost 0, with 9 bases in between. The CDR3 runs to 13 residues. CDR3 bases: TGTGCCAGTATCACAGGAATGAACACTGAAGCTTTCTTT. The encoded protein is CASITGMNTEAFF. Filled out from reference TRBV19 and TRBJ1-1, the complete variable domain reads DGGITQSPKYLFRKEGQNVTLSCEQNLNHDAMYWYRQDPGQGLRLIYYSQIVNDFQKGDIAEGYSVSREKKESFPLTVTSAQKNPTAFYLCASITGMNTEAFFGQGTRLTVV.

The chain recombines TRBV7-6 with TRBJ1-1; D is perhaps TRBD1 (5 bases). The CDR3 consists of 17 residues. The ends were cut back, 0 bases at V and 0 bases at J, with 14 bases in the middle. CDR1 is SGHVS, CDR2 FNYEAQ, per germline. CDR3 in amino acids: CASSLAGRELVNTEAFF. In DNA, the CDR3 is TGTGCCAGCAGCTTAGCCGGCAGGGAGCTGGTGAACACTGAAGCTTTCTTT.

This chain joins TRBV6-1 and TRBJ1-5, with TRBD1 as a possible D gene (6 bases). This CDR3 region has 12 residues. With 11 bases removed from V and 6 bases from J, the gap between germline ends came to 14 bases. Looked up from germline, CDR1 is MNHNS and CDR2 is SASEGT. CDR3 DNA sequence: TGTGCCGGTAACAGGGATGGTCAGCCCCAGCATTTT. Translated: CAGNRDGQPQHF.

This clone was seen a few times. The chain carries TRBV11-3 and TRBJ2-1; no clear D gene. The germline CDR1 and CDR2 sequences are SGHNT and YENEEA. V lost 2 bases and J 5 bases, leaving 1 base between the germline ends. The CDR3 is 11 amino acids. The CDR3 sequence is CASSLNNEQFF. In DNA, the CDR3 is TGTGCCAGCAGCTTAAACAATGAGCAGTTCTTC.

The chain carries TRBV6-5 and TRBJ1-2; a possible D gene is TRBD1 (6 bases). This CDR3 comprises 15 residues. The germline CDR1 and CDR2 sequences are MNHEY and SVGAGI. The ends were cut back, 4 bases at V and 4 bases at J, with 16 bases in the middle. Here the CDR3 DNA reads TGTGCCAGCAGTTTAACTCTGGACAGTTCCTATGGCTACACCTTC. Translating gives CASSLTLDSSYGYTF.

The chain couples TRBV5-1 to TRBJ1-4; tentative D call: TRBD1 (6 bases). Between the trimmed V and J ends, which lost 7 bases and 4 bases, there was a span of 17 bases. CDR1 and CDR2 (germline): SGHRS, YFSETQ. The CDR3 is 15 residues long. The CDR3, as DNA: TGCGCCAGCTCAACGGGGGCGGGTATTAATGAAAAACTGTTTTTT. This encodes CASSTGAGINEKLFF.

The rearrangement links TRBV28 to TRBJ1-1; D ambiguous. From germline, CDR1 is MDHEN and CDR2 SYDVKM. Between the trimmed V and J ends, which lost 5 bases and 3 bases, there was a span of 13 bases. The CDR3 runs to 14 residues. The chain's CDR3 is CASSPGSGHTEAFF. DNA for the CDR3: TGTGCCAGCAGTCCTGGGAGCGGACACACTGAAGCTTTCTTT.